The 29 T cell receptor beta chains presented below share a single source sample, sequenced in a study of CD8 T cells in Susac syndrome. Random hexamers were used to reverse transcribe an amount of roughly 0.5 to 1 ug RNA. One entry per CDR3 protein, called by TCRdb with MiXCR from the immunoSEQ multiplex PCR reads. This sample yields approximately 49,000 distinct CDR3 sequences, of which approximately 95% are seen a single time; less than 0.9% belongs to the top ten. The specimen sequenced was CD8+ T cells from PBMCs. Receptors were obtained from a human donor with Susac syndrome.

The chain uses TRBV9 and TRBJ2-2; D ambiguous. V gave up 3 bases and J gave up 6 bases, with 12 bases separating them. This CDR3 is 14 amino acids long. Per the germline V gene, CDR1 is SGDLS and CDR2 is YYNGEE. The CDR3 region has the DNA TGTGCCAGCAGCGACCCGGCTGGGTCCGGGGAGCTGTTTTTT. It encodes CASSDPAGSGELFF.

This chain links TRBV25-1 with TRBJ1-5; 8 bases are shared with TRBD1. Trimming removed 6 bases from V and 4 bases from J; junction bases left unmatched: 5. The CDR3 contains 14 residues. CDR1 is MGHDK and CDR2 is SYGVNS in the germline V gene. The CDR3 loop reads CASRAGGLNQPQHF. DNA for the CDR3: TGTGCCAGCAGGGCAGGGGGCCTGAATCAGCCCCAGCATTTT.

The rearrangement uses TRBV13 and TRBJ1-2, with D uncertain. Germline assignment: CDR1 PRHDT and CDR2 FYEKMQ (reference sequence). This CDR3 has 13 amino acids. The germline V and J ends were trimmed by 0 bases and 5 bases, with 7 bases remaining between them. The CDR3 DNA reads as TGTGCCAGCAGCTTAGGGACTGGATATGGCTACACCTTC. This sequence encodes CASSLGTGYGYTF. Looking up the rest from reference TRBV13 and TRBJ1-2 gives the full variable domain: AAGVIQSPRHLIKEKRETATLKCYPIPRHDTVYWYQQGPGQDPQFLISFYEKMQSDKGSIPDRFSAQQFSDYHSELNMSSLELGDSALYFCASSLGTGYGYTFGSGTRLTVV.

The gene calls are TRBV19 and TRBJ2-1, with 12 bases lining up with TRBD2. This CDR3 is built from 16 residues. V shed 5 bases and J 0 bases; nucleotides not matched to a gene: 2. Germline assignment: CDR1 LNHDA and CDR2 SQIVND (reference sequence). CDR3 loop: CASSWTSGDSYNEQFF. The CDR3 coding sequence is TGTGCCAGTAGTTGGACTAGCGGGGACTCCTACAATGAGCAGTTCTTC.

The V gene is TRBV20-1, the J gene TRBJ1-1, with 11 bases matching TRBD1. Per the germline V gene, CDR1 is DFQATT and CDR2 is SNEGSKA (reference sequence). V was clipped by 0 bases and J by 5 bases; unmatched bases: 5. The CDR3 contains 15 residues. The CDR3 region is CSARERTGGWTEAFF. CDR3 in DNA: TGCAGTGCTAGAGAGAGGACAGGGGGCTGGACTGAAGCTTTCTTT.

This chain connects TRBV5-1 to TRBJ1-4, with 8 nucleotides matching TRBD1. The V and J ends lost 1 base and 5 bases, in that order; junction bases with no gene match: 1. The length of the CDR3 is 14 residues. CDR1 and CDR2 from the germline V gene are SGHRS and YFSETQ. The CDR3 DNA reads TGCGCCAGCAGCTTGAGGACAGGGAATGAAAAACTGTTTTTT. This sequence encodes CASSLRTGNEKLFF.

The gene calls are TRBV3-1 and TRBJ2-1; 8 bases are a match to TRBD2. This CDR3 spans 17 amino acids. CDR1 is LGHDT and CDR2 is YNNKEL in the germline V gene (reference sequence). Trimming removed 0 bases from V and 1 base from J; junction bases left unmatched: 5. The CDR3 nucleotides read TGTGCCAGCAGCCAAGACTCACGGGGGGGGTCCTACAATGAGCAGTTCTTC. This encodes CASSQDSRGGSYNEQFF.

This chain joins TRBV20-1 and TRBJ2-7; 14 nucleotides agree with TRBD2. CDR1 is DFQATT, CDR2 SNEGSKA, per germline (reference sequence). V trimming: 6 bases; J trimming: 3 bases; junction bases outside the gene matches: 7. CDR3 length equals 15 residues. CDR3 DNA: TGCAGTGCCGCGACTAGCGGGGGGGCAAGCTACGAGCAGTACTTC. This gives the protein CSAATSGGASYEQYF.

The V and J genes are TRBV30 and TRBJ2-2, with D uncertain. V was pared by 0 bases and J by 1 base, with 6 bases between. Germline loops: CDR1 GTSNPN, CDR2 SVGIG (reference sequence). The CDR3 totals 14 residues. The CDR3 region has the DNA TGTGCCTGGAGTGTACGGGTGAACACCGGGGAGCTGTTTTTT. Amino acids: CAWSVRVNTGELFF.

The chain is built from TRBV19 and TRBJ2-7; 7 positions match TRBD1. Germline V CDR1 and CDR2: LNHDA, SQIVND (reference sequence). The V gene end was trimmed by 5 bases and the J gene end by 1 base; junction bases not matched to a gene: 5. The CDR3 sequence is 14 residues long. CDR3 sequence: CASSSQGDSYEQYF. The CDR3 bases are TGTGCCAGTAGTTCCCAGGGGGATTCCTACGAGCAGTACTTC.

The CDR3 protein is CASSFNTPLGVGNTIYF. The CDR3 nucleotides read TGTGCCAGCAGCTTCAATACCCCGTTGGGGGTGGGAAACACCATATATTTT. This chain links TRBV5-6 with TRBJ1-3, with D possibly being TRBD1 (5 bases). Germline V gives CDR1 SGHDT, CDR2 YYEEEE. V lost 2 bases to trimming and J lost 4 bases, with 19 bases between them. The CDR3 contains 17 residues.

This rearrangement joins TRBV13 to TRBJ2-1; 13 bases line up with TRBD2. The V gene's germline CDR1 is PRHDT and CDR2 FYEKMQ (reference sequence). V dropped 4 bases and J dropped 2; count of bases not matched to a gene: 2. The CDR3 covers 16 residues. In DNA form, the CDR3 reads TGTGCCAGCAGCTGGGGACTAGCGGGACCCTACAATGAGCAGTTCTTC. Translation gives CASSWGLAGPYNEQFF.

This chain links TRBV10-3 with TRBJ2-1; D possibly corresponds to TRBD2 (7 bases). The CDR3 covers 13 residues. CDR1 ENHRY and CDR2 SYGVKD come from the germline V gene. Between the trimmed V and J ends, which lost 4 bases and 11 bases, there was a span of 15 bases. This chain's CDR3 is CAISGGGGPQQFF. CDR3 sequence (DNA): TGTGCCATCAGTGGGGGCGGGGGCCCTCAGCAGTTCTTC.

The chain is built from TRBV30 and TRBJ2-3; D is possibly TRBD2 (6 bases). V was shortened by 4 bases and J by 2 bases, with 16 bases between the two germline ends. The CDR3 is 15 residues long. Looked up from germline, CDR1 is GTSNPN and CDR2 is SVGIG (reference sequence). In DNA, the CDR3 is TGTGCCTGGATCTCATCGTGGGACTCCACAGATACGCAGTATTTT. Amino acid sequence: CAWISSWDSTDTQYF.

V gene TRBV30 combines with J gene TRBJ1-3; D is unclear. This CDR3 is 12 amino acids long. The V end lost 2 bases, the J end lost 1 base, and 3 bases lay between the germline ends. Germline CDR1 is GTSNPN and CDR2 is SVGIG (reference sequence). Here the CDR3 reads CAWSLSGNTIYF. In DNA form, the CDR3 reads TGTGCCTGGAGTCTTTCTGGAAACACCATATATTTT.

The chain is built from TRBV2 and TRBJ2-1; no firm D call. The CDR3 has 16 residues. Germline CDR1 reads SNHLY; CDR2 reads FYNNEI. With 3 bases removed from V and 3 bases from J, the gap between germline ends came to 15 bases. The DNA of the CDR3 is TGTGCCAGCAGTGACAGAGGACCGAGGATCTACAATGAGCAGTTCTTC. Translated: CASSDRGPRIYNEQFF.

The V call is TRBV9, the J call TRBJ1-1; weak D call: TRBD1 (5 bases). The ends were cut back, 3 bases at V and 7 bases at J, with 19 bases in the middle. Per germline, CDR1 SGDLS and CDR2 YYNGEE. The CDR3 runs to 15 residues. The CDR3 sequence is CASSARGSPRNEAFF. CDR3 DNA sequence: TGTGCCAGCAGCGCAAGGGGAAGTCCGAGGAATGAAGCTTTCTTT.

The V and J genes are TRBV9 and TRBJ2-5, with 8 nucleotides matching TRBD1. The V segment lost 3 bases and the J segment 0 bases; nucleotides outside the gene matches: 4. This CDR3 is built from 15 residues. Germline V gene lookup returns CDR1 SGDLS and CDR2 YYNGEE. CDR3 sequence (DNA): TGTGCCAGCAGCGAGACAGGGGCCCACCAAGAGACCCAGTACTTC. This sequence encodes CASSETGAHQETQYF.

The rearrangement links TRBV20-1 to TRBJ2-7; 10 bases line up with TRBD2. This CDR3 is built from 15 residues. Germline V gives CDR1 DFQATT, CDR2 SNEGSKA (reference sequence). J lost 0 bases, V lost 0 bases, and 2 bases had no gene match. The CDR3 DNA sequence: TGCAGTGCTAGAGATGTAGCGGGGGGCTCCTACGAGCAGTACTTC. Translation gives CSARDVAGGSYEQYF.

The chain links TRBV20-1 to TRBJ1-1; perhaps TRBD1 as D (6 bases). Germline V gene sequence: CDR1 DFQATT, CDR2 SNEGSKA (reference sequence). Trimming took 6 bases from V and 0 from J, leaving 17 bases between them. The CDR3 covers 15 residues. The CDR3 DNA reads TGCAGTGCCACAGGGTCCCCCAAGATGAACACTGAAGCTTTCTTT. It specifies CSATGSPKMNTEAFF.

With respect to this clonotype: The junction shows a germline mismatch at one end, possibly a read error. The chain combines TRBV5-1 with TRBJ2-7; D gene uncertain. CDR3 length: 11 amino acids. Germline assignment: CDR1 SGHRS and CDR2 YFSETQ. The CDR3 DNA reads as TGCGCCAGCAGTTTGGAGTACGAGCAGTACTTC. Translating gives CASSLEYEQYF.

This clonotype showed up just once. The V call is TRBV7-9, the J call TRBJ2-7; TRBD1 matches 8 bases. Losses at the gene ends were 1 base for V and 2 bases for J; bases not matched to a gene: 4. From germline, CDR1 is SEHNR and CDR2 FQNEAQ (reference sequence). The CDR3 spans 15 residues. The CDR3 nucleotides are TGTGCCAGCAGCTTAGGACAGGGGATTCCCTACGAGCAGTACTTC. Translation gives CASSLGQGIPYEQYF.

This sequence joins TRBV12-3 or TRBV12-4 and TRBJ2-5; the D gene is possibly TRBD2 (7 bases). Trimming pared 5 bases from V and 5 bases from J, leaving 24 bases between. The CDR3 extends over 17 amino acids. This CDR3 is CASSPGSSGGLLETQYF. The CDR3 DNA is TGTGCCAGCAGTCCGGGCTCGTCGGGGGGCCTGTTGGAGACCCAGTACTTC.

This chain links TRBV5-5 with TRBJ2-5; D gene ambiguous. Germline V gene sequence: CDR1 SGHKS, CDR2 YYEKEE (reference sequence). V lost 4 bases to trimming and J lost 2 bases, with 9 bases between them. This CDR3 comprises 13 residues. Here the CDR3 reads CASSPNLQETQYF. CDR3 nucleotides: TGTGCCAGCAGCCCGAACCTACAAGAGACCCAGTACTTC.

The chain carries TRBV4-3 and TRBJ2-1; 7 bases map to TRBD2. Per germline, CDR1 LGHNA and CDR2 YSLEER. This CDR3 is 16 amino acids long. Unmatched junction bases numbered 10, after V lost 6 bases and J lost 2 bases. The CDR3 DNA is TGCGCCAGCAGTCCTGTCGCTAGCGGAGCCTACAATGAGCAGTTCTTC. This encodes CASSPVASGAYNEQFF.

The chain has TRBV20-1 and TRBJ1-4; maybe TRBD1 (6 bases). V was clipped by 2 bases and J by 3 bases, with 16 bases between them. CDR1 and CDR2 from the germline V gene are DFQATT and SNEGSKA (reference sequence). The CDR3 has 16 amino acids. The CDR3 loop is CSARRPIGQSNEKLFF. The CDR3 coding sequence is TGCAGTGCTAGACGTCCTATAGGACAGTCTAATGAAAAACTGTTTTTT.

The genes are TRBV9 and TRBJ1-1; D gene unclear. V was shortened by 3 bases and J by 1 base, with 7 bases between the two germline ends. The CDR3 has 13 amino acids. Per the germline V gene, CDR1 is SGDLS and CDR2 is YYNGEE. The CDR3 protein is CASSAFENTEAFF. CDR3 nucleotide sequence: TGTGCCAGCAGCGCTTTCGAGAACACTGAAGCTTTCTTT.

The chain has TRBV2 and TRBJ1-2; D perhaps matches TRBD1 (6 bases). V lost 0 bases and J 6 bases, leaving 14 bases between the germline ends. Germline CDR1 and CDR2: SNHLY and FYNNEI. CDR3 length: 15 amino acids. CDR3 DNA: TGTGCCAGCAGTGAAGCGATAACAGGGTTGCATGGCTACACCTTC. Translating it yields CASSEAITGLHGYTF.

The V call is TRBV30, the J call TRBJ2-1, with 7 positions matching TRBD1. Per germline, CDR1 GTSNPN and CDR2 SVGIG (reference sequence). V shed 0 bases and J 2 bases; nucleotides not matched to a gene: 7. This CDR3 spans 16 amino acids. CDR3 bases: TGTGCCTGGAGTGTATGGGGGACAGCCGCCTACAATGAGCAGTTCTTC. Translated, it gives CAWSVWGTAAYNEQFF.